These 13 T cell receptor beta chains came from one sample sequenced in a study of T cells after yellow fever vaccination. TCRdb analysed the 5' RACE reads with MiXCR anew, one entry per CDR3 protein. The data contain about 120,000 distinct CDR3 sequences, roughly 15% of them singletons. Specimen: CD8+ T cells sorted from PBMCs, collected 5 days after the yellow fever booster vaccination. The source of these receptors is a man aged 18 to 29 who received the YFV17D yellow fever vaccine.

V and J are TRBV12-3 or TRBV12-4 and TRBJ2-5, with TRBD2 as a possible D gene (7 bases). The CDR3 contains 15 residues. With 2 bases removed from V and 5 bases from J, the gap between germline ends came to 15 bases. The CDR3 nucleotides read TGTGCCAGCAGTTTACCGGGGGGCCCTTATGAGACCCAGTACTTC. Translating gives CASSLPGGPYETQYF.

This clonotype was seen more than once but under ten times. The CDR3 bases are TGCGCCACCGGGCCGCAGTTTGACAGGGTGACCCAGTACTTC. Protein: CATGPQFDRVTQYF. The genes are TRBV4-1 and TRBJ2-5; TRBD1 aligns across 7 bases. V was pared by 10 bases and J by 7 bases, with 15 bases of the junction left unmatched. The CDR3 has 14 amino acids. Looked up from germline, CDR1 is MGHRA and CDR2 is YSYEKL.

This clonotype occurred a few times. The chain combines TRBV12-3 or TRBV12-4 with TRBJ1-1; D possibly corresponds to TRBD1 (6 bases). The CDR3 is made up of 13 amino acids. V shed 10 bases and J shed 4 bases, with 16 bases lying between them. CDR3 in DNA: TGTGCCATTGCCTTACAGGGCGGCACTGAAGCTTTCTTT. Translating it yields CAIALQGGTEAFF.

This clonotype was found a few times. The V and J genes are TRBV7-9 and TRBJ2-1, with D unclear. With 9 bases removed from V and 3 bases from J, the gap between germline ends came to 18 bases. In germline, CDR1 is SEHNR, CDR2 FQNEAQ (reference sequence). The CDR3 has 15 amino acids. CDR3 sequence: CASDPKIPLYNEQFF. The CDR3 coding sequence is TGTGCCAGTGACCCTAAAATCCCCCTCTACAATGAGCAGTTCTTC.

This chain joins TRBV7-9 and TRBJ1-1; D gene uncertain. Per the germline V gene, CDR1 is SEHNR and CDR2 is FQNEAQ (reference sequence). This CDR3 spans 14 amino acids. The V end was cut by 3 bases, the J end by 5 bases, with 13 bases between. The CDR3 DNA is TGTGCCAGCAGCTTTGGGGAGGGTGAGACTGAAGCTTTCTTT. Translation gives CASSFGEGETEAFF.

This clonotype was found a few times. The chain uses TRBV12-3 or TRBV12-4 and TRBJ2-7; D is unclear. This CDR3 spans 15 amino acids. The V end was cut by 2 bases, the J end by 0 bases, with 11 bases between. The CDR3 DNA reads TGTGCCAGCAGTTTAAACGCAGGCCTCTCCTACGAGCAGTACTTC. This encodes CASSLNAGLSYEQYF.

V gene TRBV9 combines with J gene TRBJ2-1; possible D gene TRBD2, 6 bases. Germline CDR1 is SGDLS and CDR2 is YYNGEE. CDR3 size: 17 residues. V was shortened by 0 bases and J by 5 bases, with 18 bases between the two germline ends. The CDR3 bases are TGTGCCAGCAGCGTAGCTACGTGGAGGGGATCGGACAATGAGCAGTTCTTC. Amino acid sequence: CASSVATWRGSDNEQFF. Filled out from reference TRBV9 and TRBJ2-1, the complete variable domain reads DSGVTQTPKHLITATGQRVTLRCSPRSGDLSVYWYQQSLDQGLQFLIQYYNGEERAKGNILERFSAQQFPDLHSELNLSSLELGDSALYFCASSVATWRGSDNEQFFGPGTRLTVL.

This rearrangement joins TRBV29-1 to TRBJ2-5, with D perhaps TRBD1 (5 bases). The germline V gene has CDR1 SQVTM and CDR2 ANQGSEA. Trimming cost V 7 bases and J 2 bases, with 11 bases left between them. The CDR3 contains 12 residues. CDR3 protein: CSARQSQETQYF. The CDR3 nucleotides read TGCAGCGCCCGACAGAGTCAAGAGACCCAGTACTTC.

V is TRBV6-6 and J is TRBJ2-2; 7 nucleotides match TRBD1. CDR3 length: 16 amino acids. J was trimmed by 5 bases and V by 4 bases; bases with no gene match: 10. CDR1 is MNHNY, CDR2 SVGAGI, per germline (reference sequence). CDR3: CASSSQDRLGTGELFF. CDR3 DNA: TGTGCCAGCAGTTCCCAGGACAGGTTGGGAACCGGGGAGCTGTTTTTT.

This CDR3 reads CSMRTSGSYEQYF. DNA for the CDR3: TGCAGCATGCGGACTAGCGGCTCCTACGAGCAGTACTTC. V is TRBV20-1 and J is TRBJ2-7, with TRBD2 matching over 10 bases. The CDR3 consists of 13 residues. CDR1 is DFQATT, CDR2 SNEGSKA, per germline (reference sequence).

The V call is TRBV18, the J call TRBJ2-1; 8 positions agree with TRBD2. After removal of 8 bases from V and 0 bases from J, the junction contained 6 bases not matched to a gene. This CDR3 is built from 15 residues. The germline CDR1 and CDR2 sequences are KGHSH and LQKENI. The CDR3 spells CASKTSASSYNEQFF. CDR3 sequence (DNA): TGTGCCAGCAAGACTAGCGCTAGCTCCTACAATGAGCAGTTCTTC.

This clonotype was recorded a few times. The CDR3 DNA reads as TGCGCCAGCAGCCAAGATAGGGCCAGCGTCTACACCGGGGAGCTGTTTTTT. Translating gives CASSQDRASVYTGELFF. V usage is TRBV4-3 and J usage is TRBJ2-2; D is ambiguous. This CDR3 has 17 amino acids. Per germline, CDR1 LGHNA and CDR2 YSLEER. Between the trimmed V and J ends, which lost 0 bases and 3 bases, there was a span of 14 bases.

The chain links TRBV10-3 to TRBJ1-4; 8 bases line up with TRBD1. There are 16 residues in the CDR3. V shed 2 bases, J shed 6 bases, and the junction held 8 bases outside the gene matches. Germline V gene data show CDR1 as ENHRY and CDR2 as SYGVKD. CDR3 nucleotide sequence: TGTGCCATCAGTGAGCGGGGTCAGGGGGCAGATGAAAAACTGTTTTTT. It yields the protein CAISERGQGADEKLFF.